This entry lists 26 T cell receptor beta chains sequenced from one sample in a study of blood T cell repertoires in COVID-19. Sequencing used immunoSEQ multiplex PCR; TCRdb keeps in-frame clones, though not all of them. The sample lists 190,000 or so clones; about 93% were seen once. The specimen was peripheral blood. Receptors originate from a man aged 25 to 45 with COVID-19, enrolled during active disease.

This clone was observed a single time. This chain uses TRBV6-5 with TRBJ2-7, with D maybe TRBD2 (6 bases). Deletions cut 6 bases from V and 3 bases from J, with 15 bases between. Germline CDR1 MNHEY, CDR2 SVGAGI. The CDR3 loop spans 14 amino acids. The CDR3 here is CASRGREEGYEQYF. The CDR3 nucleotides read TGTGCCAGCAGGGGTCGAGAGGAGGGCTACGAGCAGTACTTC.

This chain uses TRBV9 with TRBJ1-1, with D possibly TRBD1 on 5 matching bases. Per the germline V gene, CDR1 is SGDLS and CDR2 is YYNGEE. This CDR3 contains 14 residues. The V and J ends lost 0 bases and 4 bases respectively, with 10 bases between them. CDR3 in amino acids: CASSVDAGLTEAFF. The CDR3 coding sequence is TGTGCCAGCAGCGTAGATGCGGGACTCACTGAAGCTTTCTTT.

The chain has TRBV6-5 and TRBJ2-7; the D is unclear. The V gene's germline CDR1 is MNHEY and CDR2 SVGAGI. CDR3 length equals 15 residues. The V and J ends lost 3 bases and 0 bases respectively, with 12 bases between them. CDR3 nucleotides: TGTGCCAGCAGTTATGGCGGTCACGACTCCTACGAGCAGTACTTC. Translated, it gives CASSYGGHDSYEQYF.

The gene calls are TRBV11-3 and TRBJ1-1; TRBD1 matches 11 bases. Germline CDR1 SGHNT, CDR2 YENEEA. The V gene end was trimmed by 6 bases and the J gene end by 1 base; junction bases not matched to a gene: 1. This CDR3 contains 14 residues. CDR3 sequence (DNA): TGTGCCAGCAGGGGACAGGGGGAGAACACTGAAGCTTTCTTT. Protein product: CASRGQGENTEAFF.

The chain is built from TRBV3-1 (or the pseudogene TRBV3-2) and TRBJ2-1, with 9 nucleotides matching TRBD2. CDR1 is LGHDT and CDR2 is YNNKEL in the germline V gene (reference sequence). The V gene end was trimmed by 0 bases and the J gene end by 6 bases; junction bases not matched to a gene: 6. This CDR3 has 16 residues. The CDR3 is CASSQDGVTSGNEQFF. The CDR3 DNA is TGTGCCAGCAGCCAAGATGGGGTGACTAGCGGCAATGAGCAGTTCTTC.

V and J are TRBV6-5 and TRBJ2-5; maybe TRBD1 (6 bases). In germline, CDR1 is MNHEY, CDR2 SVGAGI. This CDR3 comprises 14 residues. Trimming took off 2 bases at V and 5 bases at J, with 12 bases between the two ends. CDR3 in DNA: TGTGCCAGCAGTTACCGTGAGGGGGTGGAGACCCAGTACTTC. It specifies CASSYREGVETQYF.

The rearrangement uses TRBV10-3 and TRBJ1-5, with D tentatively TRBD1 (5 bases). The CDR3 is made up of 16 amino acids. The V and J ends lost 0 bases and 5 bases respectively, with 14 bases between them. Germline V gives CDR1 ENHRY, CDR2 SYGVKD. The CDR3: CAISESPGWNDQPQHF. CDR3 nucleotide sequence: TGTGCCATCAGTGAGTCGCCAGGGTGGAATGATCAGCCCCAGCATTTT.

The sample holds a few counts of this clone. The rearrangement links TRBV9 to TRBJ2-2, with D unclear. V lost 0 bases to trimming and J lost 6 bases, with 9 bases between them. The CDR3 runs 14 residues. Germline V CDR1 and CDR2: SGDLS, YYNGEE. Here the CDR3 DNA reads TGTGCCAGCAGCGTAGCTGTTGCGCCCGGGGAGCTGTTTTTT. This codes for CASSVAVAPGELFF.

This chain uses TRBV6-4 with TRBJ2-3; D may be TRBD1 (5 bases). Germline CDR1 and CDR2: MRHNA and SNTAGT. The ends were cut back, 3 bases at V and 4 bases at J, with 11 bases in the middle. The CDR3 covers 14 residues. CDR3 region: CASSETRRADTQYF. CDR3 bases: TGTGCCAGCAGTGAGACTCGCAGGGCAGATACGCAGTATTTT.

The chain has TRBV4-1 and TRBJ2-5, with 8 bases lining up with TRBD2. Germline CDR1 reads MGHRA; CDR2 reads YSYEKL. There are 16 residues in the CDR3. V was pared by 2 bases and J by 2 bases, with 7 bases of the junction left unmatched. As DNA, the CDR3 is TGCGCCAGCAGCCAATTGAGGGCGGGGGGACAAGAGACCCAGTACTTC. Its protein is CASSQLRAGGQETQYF.

DNA for the CDR3: TGTGCCAGCAGCCAAGTCTCAACCGGGACAGGGAGTGAAAAACTGTTTTTT. Translating gives CASSQVSTGTGSEKLFF. The genes are TRBV4-2 and TRBJ1-4, with 9 bases fitting TRBD1. Germline V CDR1 and CDR2: LGHNA, YNFKEQ. This CDR3 is 17 amino acids long. The junction had 10 bases not matched to a gene; V was cut back by 1 base and J by 7 bases.

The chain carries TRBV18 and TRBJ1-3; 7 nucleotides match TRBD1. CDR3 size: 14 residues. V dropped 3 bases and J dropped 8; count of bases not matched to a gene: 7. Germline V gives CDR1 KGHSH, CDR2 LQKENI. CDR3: CASSPPDRAHTIYF. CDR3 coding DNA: TGTGCCAGCTCACCCCCCGACAGGGCCCACACCATATATTTT.

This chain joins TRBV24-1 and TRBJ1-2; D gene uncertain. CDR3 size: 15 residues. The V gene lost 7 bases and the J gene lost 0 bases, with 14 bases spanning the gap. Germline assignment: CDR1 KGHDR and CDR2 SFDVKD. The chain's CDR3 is CATRDPNTANYGYTF. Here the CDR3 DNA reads TGTGCCACCAGGGATCCAAACACCGCTAACTATGGCTACACCTTC.

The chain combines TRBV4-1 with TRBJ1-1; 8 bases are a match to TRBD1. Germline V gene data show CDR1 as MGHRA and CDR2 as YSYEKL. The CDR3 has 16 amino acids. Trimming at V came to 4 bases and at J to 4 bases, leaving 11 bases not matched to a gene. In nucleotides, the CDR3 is TGCGCCAGCAGCCGTGAACCCCAGGGGGCGCGCACTGAAGCTTTCTTT. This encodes CASSREPQGARTEAFF.

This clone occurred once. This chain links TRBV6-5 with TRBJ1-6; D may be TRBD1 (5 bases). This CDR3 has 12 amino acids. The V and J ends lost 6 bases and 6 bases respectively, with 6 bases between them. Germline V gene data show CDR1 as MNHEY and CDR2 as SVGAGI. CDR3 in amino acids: CASRGLNSPLHF. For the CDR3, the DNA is TGTGCCAGCAGGGGGCTTAATTCACCCCTCCACTTT.

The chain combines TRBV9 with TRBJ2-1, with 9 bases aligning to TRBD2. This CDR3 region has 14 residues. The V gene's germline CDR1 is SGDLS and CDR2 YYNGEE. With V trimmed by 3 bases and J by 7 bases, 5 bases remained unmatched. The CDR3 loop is CASSASSGGNEQFF. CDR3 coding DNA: TGTGCCAGCAGCGCGAGTAGCGGGGGAAATGAGCAGTTCTTC. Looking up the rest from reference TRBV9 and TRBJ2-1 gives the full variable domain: DSGVTQTPKHLITATGQRVTLRCSPRSGDLSVYWYQQSLDQGLQFLIQYYNGEERAKGNILERFSAQQFPDLHSELNLSSLELGDSALYFCASSASSGGNEQFFGPGTRLTVL.

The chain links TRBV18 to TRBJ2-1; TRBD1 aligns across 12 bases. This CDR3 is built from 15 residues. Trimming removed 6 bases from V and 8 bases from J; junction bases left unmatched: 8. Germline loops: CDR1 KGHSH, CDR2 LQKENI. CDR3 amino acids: CASSPLGTGGYEQFF. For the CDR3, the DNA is TGTGCCAGCTCCCCCTTAGGGACAGGGGGCTATGAGCAGTTCTTC.

CDR3 sequence: CASSPHLAGSTDTQYF. CDR3 nucleotides: TGTGCCAGCAGCCCCCACTTGGCGGGGAGCACAGATACGCAGTATTTT. This chain links TRBV9 with TRBJ2-3; D perhaps matches TRBD2 (6 bases). V was clipped by 4 bases and J by 0 bases, with 15 bases between them. Germline V lookup: CDR1 SGDLS, CDR2 YYNGEE. The CDR3 totals 16 residues.

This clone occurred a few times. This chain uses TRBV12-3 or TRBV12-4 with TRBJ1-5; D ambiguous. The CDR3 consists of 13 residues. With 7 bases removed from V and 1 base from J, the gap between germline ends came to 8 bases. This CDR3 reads CASTFRSNQPQHF. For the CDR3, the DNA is TGTGCCAGCACCTTTCGGAGCAATCAGCCCCAGCATTTT.

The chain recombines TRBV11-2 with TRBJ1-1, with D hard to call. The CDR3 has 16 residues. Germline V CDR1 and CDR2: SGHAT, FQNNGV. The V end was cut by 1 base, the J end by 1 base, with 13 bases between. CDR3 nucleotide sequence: TGTGCCAGCAGCTTAGTATATCCGGGGAAGAACACTGAAGCTTTCTTT. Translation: CASSLVYPGKNTEAFF.

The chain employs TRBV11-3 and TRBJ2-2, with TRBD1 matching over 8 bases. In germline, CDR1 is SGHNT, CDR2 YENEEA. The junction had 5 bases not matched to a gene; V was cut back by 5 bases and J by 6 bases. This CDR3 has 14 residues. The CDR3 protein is CASSRTGTSGELFF. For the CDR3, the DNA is TGTGCCAGCAGCCGGACAGGGACGTCCGGGGAGCTGTTTTTT.

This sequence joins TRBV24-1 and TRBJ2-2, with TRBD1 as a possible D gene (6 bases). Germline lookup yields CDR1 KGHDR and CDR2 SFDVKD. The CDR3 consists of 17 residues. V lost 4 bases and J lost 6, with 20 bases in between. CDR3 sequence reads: CATSEAGTPKAPGELFF. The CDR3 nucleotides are TGTGCCACCAGTGAAGCCGGGACACCAAAGGCCCCCGGGGAGCTGTTTTTT.

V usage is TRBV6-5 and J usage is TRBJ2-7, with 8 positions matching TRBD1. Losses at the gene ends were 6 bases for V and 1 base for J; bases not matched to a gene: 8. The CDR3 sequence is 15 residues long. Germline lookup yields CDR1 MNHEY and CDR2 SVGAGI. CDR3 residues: CASRPGQVKSYEQYF. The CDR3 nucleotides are TGTGCCAGCAGACCGGGACAGGTGAAGTCCTACGAGCAGTACTTC.

This CDR3 reads CASSQGAGSNYGYTF. The CDR3 DNA reads TGTGCCAGCAGCCAGGGGGCTGGATCTAACTATGGCTACACCTTC. V usage is TRBV3-1 (or the pseudogene TRBV3-2) and J usage is TRBJ1-2; maybe TRBD1 (6 bases). This CDR3 comprises 15 residues. V lost 3 bases to trimming and J lost 0 bases, with 11 bases between them. Germline values: CDR1 LGHDT, CDR2 YNNKEL (reference sequence).

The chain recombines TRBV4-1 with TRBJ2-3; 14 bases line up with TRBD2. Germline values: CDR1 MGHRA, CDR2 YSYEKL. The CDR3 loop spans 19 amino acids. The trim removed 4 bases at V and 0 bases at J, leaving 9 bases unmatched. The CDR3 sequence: CASSLGTSGGRTSTDTQYF. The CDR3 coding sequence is TGCGCCAGCAGCCTAGGGACTAGCGGGGGCCGTACTAGCACAGATACGCAGTATTTT.

The CDR3 sequence: CARGGGGAFSEQFF. In nucleotides, the CDR3 is TGTGCCCGCGGGGGCGGGGGGGCTTTTAGTGAGCAGTTCTTC. The chain carries TRBV6-5 and TRBJ2-1; 9 nucleotides agree with TRBD2. The V gene end was trimmed by 11 bases and the J gene end by 9 bases; junction bases not matched to a gene: 14. The CDR3 runs 14 residues. Germline values: CDR1 MNHEY, CDR2 SVGAGI.